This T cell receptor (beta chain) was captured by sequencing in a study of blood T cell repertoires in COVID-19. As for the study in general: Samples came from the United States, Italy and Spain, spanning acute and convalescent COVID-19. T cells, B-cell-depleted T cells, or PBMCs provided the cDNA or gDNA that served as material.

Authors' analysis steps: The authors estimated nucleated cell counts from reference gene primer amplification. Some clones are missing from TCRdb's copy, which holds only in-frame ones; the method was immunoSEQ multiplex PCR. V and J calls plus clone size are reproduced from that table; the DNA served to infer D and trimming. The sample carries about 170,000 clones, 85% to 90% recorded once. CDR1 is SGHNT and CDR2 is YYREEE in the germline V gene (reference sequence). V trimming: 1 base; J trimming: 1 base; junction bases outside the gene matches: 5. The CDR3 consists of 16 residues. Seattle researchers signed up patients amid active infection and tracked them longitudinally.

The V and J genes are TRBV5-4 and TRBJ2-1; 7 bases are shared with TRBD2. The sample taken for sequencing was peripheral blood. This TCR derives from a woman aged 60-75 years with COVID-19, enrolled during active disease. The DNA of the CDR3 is TGTGCCAGCAGCTTGAACGCGGGAGCGTCCTACAATGAGCAGTTCTTC. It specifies CASSLNAGASYNEQFF.